This record looks at one TCR beta chain sequence and its context. Its binding antigen is unknown. The input lacks base qualities; no much larger clone sits a single base away. The germline V gene yields MGHRA for CDR1 and YSYEKL for CDR2. V trim: 0 bases; J trim: 2 bases; unmatched bases: 2. Its CDR3 holds 15 amino acids, cysteine through phenylalanine. The kept DNA is CDR3 alone, 45 bases in frame from the first base. This specimen's time point label, per the study, means: newly diagnosed GD, antithyroid drugs for less than 3 months. For both TCR sequencing and RNA sequencing, RNA was extracted from PBMCs in TRIzol. The diagnosis of Graves' disease followed American Thyroid Association guidelines. Patients were recruited from an endocrinology department in Xi'an, China. Each patient gave 7 to 9.5 milliliters of peripheral blood, collected in an EDTA anticoagulant tube. PBMCs were isolated by Ficoll Paque Plus density gradient separation without further T cell sorting. An Agilent 2100 Bioanalyzer and agarose gel were used to assess RNA quality, and a NanoDrop 2000 was used to measure RNA concentration.

The data are from a study of regulatory T cells in long-lasting Graves disease (dated by TCRdb to about 2021). Background on the whole study: In the newly diagnosed Graves' disease group, patients had been taking antithyroid drugs for less than 3 months. Persistent Graves' disease patients were compared with newly diagnosed Graves' disease patients by peripheral blood TCR sequencing and RNA sequencing. The study was conducted in China and was registered as a clinical trial. A total of around 35 samples were covered by TCR sequencing, comprising around 13 persistent and around 20 newly diagnosed Graves' disease patients. Beyond this particular receptor, the publication reports: Because the primary lesion, thyroid tissue, could not be accessed, the study looked at peripheral blood alone. Lower TCR Shannon entropy and fewer highly expanded clones were observed in persistent Graves' disease patients than in newly diagnosed patients, which suggested clonal expansion. The small sample size was acknowledged by the authors as a limitation that may reduce accuracy. Patients with persistent disease shared more public clonotypes (around 2,700) than newly diagnosed patients did (roughly 970). Sequencing and analysis were limited to the TCR beta chain. Persistent disease showed preferential use of TRBV28, TRBJ1-2 and TRBJ2-5, whereas newly diagnosed disease favored TRBV20-1 and TRBJ2-1.

Receptor libraries were prepared by multiplex PCR. TCRdb lists the instrument as Illumina HiSeq 4000. To build TCR beta libraries, CDR3 regions were amplified by Arm-PCR using iRepertoire HTBI primers. Gel purification was performed on PCR products prior to sequencing. On the authors' methods: Gene usage analysis of CDR3 amino acid clonotypes used the 62 TRBV and around 13 TRBJ segments found across samples. Filtered high-quality paired reads were merged into contigs using COPE and FqMerger. BLAST was used to align contigs to IMGT TRBV, TRBD and TRBJ reference genes, and CDR3 was defined according to IMGT. Any clonotype with a frequency above 0.1% was counted as a highly expanded clone. Shannon entropy was used to measure repertoire diversity, and the Gini coefficient was used to measure V-J evenness. A clonotype found in more than one individual was treated as public. TCRdb handled the public reads itself, with Q25 trimming in fastp and clone calling in MiXCR, and kept productive beta chains. Identical CDR3 protein sequences are pooled into one entry, listed with their most common genes and DNA. These V and J calls originate from TCRdb's pipeline instead of the authors' own analysis. This sample has under 700,000 distinct CDR3 sequences in its table, and approximately 16% of those were observed once. Roughly 25% of the sample comes from the top ten.

This sample was also put to use in a study of T cells in Graves' hyperthyroidism and ophthalmopathy. That second report states: A patient counted as having stable Graves' hyperthyroidism if no progression to ophthalmopathy occurred over 18 months of follow-up. The hyperthyroidism patients were between 18 and 65 years old and newly diagnosed, with a disease duration of less than 2 months. Patients with uncontrolled infections, other autoimmune diseases, pregnancy or lactation were excluded. Clinical symptoms, serum thyroxine and TRAb, thyroid ultrasound, and orbital computed tomography formed the basis for the diagnoses. The TCR CDR3 was subjected to a first round of RT-PCR using the HTBI primer set and the Qiagen OneStep RT-PCR kit. Most expanded thyroid clonotypes (frequency above 0.001) were also found in blood, which suggests that blood repertoires may mirror thyroid immune responses. A 13 V-J signature model separated ophthalmopathy from stable hyperthyroidism, with around 91% sensitivity and approximately 81% specificity in cross-validation and 80%/75% in testing. During validation, the model predicted progression to ophthalmopathy a median of around 7 months ahead of onset, with around 71% sensitivity and 72% to 80% specificity. A discovery cohort of about 100 patients, roughly 43 with Graves' ophthalmopathy and 55 to 65 with stable Graves' hyperthyroidism, was used to find distinguishing TCR V-J signatures. Whether ophthalmopathy could be predicted prospectively was tested in an independent validation cohort made up of under 20 hyperthyroidism patients plus 17 patients who later progressed to ophthalmopathy. The 90 or so discovery patients were randomly split 7:3 into training and test sets. The study also compared thyroid tissue and blood T-cell repertoires from several Graves' hyperthyroidism patients. Once sampling was done, hyperthyroidism patients were given methimazole at a starting dose of 30 mg daily, whereas ophthalmopathy patients were given high-dose intravenous methylprednisolone. Libraries were constructed in a second round of multiplex PCR, after which size selection and purification were carried out. Sequencing of the libraries was done on an Illumina HiSeq2000 using paired-end 100 bp reads. Raw data were processed with SOAPnuke, discarding reads with adapters, uncalled bases, mean Phred below 15, or no exact constant-primer or identifier match. COPE v1.2.5 was used to merge high-quality paired reads, and clonotypes were defined as unique nucleotide sequences. MiTCR v1.1 was used to align clonotypes to the IMGT TRBV, TRBD and TRBJ reference segments. Only V-J combinations with frequency above 0.0001, covering 99% to 99.2% of repertoires, were analysed. A TCS score was defined as the ratio between F50 (clonal expansion) and ExV (chaos), using BLOSUM62-based TCRdist between CDR3 peptides within each V-J. Welch's t-statistics and random forest reduced just over 500 V-J features to about 12, which were used in a naive Bayes classifier (R e1071). No statistical method was used to fix the sample size in advance, and group allocation was not hidden from the investigators. The paper describes TCR Vbeta CDR3 sequencing of about 140 peripheral blood samples, made up of under 50 ophthalmopathy patients, some 80 hyperthyroidism patients and 17 progressor patients.

Material: peripheral blood mononuclear cells (PBMCs), obtained at new diagnosis, from a patient treated with antithyroid drugs. This sequence originates from a woman between 40 and 65 years old with Graves disease. Donor details come from another sample of the same person, matched by shared clones. The V and J segments used are TRBV4-1 and TRBJ2-5; TRBD2 fits 8 bases in the junction. For the CDR3, the sequence is CASSQDSGGQETQYF. The DNA is as follows: TGCGCCAGCAGCCAAGATTCGGGGGGGCAAGAGACCCAGTACTTC.